What follows describes a single TCR beta chain. This entry belongs to a study of blood T cell repertoires in COVID-19. Profiling relied on immunoSEQ multiplex PCR, and the TCRdb table lists in-frame clones only, not all of them. This sample has around 63,000 clones, with around 67% found just once. J lost 2 bases, V lost 3 bases, and 9 bases had no gene match. Germline assignment: CDR1 SEHNR and CDR2 FQNEAQ (reference sequence). The CDR3 totals 16 residues. This chain uses TRBV7-9 with TRBJ2-5; 7 bases map to TRBD2. Specimen: peripheral blood. The TCR originated in a woman aged 50 to 60 with active or convalescent COVID-19. In DNA form, the CDR3 reads TGTGCCAGCAGCTTCCAAGCGGGAAGGGCACAAGAGACCCAGTACTTC. This sequence encodes CASSFQAGRAQETQYF.